One and the same sample provided the 17 T cell receptor beta chains below, sequenced in a study of a mutant IDH1 vaccine in newly diagnosed glioma. Stated time point: week 47, end of study. Vaccination comprised doses that each held 300 ug of mutant IDH1 20-mer peptide, plus topical imiquimod. Using immunoSEQ multiplex PCR, the repertoire was profiled, and TCRdb retains in-frame clones only, with some absent. Of 9,000 to 13,000 clones detected, around 81% appear once; the ten largest clones hold less than 20%. These receptors have no identified antigens. This material consisted of PBMCs, taken from a glioma patient whose treatment included an IDH1 peptide vaccine. The receptors here all came from a man aged 25 to 40 with glioma.

The DNA for the CDR3 is TGTGCCAGTCGGGACCTTGCCCCGGTAGAGACCCAGTACTTC. Its translation is CASRDLAPVETQYF. This chain links TRBV2 with TRBJ2-5, with D tentatively TRBD1 or TRBD2 (5 bases each). The germline V gene has CDR1 SNHLY and CDR2 FYNNEI. Trimming shortened V by 9 bases and J by 4 bases, and 18 bases separated the two germline ends. The CDR3 totals 14 residues.

This chain connects TRBV4-1 to TRBJ2-3; 7 nucleotides line up with TRBD2. In germline, CDR1 is MGHRA, CDR2 YSYEKL. The V segment lost 3 bases and the J segment 0 bases; nucleotides outside the gene matches: 3. The CDR3 extends over 15 amino acids. The CDR3 reads CASSQAGVSTDTQYF. CDR3 coding DNA: TGCGCCAGCAGCCAGGCGGGAGTGAGCACAGATACGCAGTATTTT.

This chain joins TRBV18 and TRBJ1-2; 7 positions match TRBD1. CDR1 KGHSH and CDR2 LQKENI come from the germline V gene. The CDR3 is made up of 15 amino acids. The junction had 12 bases not matched to a gene; V was cut back by 6 bases and J by 5 bases. The CDR3 bases are TGTGCCAGCTCCCCAACTGGACAGGACGCATATGGCTACACCTTC. Encoded protein: CASSPTGQDAYGYTF. Combining the CDR3 with reference TRBV18 and TRBJ1-2 gives the whole variable domain NAGVMQNPRHLVRRRGQEARLRCSPMKGHSHVYWYRQLPEEGLKFMVYLQKENIIDESGMPKERFSAEFPKEGPSILRIQQVVRGDSAAYFCASSPTGQDAYGYTFGSGTRLTVV.

This clone was seen only once. The V and J genes are TRBV7-2 and TRBJ1-2; no firm D call. V dropped 5 bases and J dropped 8 bases, with 18 bases sitting between them. This CDR3 is built from 14 residues. In germline, CDR1 is SGHTA, CDR2 FQGNSA. The CDR3 nucleotides read TGTGCCAGCAGCCCCCGTGCCCATGCGGAAGGCTACACCTTC. Translation: CASSPRAHAEGYTF.

The V call is TRBV6-6, the J call TRBJ1-5; a weak D match, TRBD1 (6 bases). Germline V gene data show CDR1 as MNHNY and CDR2 as SVGAGI (reference sequence). The V and J ends lost 6 bases and 7 bases respectively, with 16 bases between them. The CDR3 is made up of 14 amino acids. DNA of the CDR3: TGTGCCAGCAGGATACCAGGGGCGGGGCAGCCCCAGCATTTT. It specifies CASRIPGAGQPQHF.

The chain combines TRBV6-6 with TRBJ2-1, with D possibly being TRBD2 (6 bases). V was clipped by 8 bases and J by 3 bases, with 14 bases between them. The CDR3 contains 14 residues. From germline, CDR1 is MNHNY and CDR2 SVGAGI (reference sequence). The DNA for the CDR3 is TGTGCCAGCCGACCGGGACTCGACTACAATGAGCAGTTCTTC. Amino acids: CASRPGLDYNEQFF.

V gene TRBV6-1 combines with J gene TRBJ2-7, with unresolved D. V was cut by 7 bases and J by 5 bases, with 3 bases left in between. There are 9 residues in the CDR3. The germline V gene has CDR1 MNHNS and CDR2 SASEGT. The CDR3 sequence is CASNHEQYF. The CDR3 DNA reads TGTGCCAGCAATCACGAGCAGTACTTC.

The count of this clone is one. The chain recombines TRBV7-2 with TRBJ2-1, with 7 nucleotides matching TRBD2. This CDR3 comprises 15 residues. The trim removed 2 bases at V and 6 bases at J, leaving 7 bases unmatched. Germline-derived CDR1 and CDR2 are SGHTA and FQGNSA. The CDR3 bases are TGTGCCAGCAGCTTAAAGACTAGCTTGGGCAATGAGCAGTTCTTC. Translating gives CASSLKTSLGNEQFF.

This clone showed up just a few times. The V call is TRBV18, the J call TRBJ2-3, with 8 bases identical to TRBD1. Germline V gives CDR1 KGHSH, CDR2 LQKENI. V gave up 5 bases and J gave up 1 base; unmatched junction bases: 11. CDR3 size: 17 residues. The CDR3 bases are TGTGCCAGCTCATCGATACCCGGGACAGGAGGCACAGATACGCAGTATTTT. This encodes CASSSIPGTGGTDTQYF.

The chain joins TRBV18 to TRBJ2-7; 7 bases fit TRBD2. The V segment lost 1 base and the J segment 6 bases; nucleotides outside the gene matches: 6. This CDR3 is 14 amino acids long. In germline, CDR1 is KGHSH, CDR2 LQKENI. In DNA, the CDR3 is TGTGCCAGCTCACCACTAGCGGGTACACCCGAGCAGTACTTC. This encodes CASSPLAGTPEQYF.

The J gene is TRBJ2-3, the V gene TRBV9; TRBD2 matches at 7 bases. The V gene's germline CDR1 is SGDLS and CDR2 YYNGEE. The CDR3 runs 15 residues. Trimming removed 4 bases from V and 5 bases from J; junction bases left unmatched: 10. CDR3 sequence: CASSPRGRDQDTQYF. The CDR3 DNA reads as TGTGCCAGCAGCCCCCGAGGGAGGGACCAAGATACGCAGTATTTT.

This chain links TRBV2 with TRBJ1-1; D not certain. CDR3 size: 14 residues. The germline V gene encodes CDR1 SNHLY and CDR2 FYNNEI. Deletions cut 5 bases from V and 0 bases from J, with 10 bases between. CDR3 coding DNA: TGTGCCAGCAGTTTATTATTCCTGAACACTGAAGCTTTCTTT. Translation: CASSLLFLNTEAFF.

The V and J genes are TRBV5-1 and TRBJ1-1; the D is unclear. V lost 0 bases and J lost 5, with 11 bases in between. In germline, CDR1 is SGHRS, CDR2 YFSETQ. The CDR3 has 14 residues. The CDR3 is CASSLAMGSTEAFF. The CDR3 bases are TGCGCCAGCAGCTTGGCAATGGGGTCGACTGAAGCTTTCTTT.

The chain couples TRBV9 to TRBJ2-5, with 12 bases matching TRBD1. The CDR3 totals 16 residues. J lost 5 bases, V lost 4 bases, and 9 bases had no gene match. Germline-derived CDR1 and CDR2 are SGDLS and YYNGEE. The DNA of the CDR3 is TGTGCCAGCAGCCTCGCCGGGACAGGGGGCTGGGAGACCCAGTACTTC. Translation gives CASSLAGTGGWETQYF. Together with reference TRBV9 and TRBJ2-5, the CDR3 gives the full variable domain: DSGVTQTPKHLITATGQRVTLRCSPRSGDLSVYWYQQSLDQGLQFLIQYYNGEERAKGNILERFSAQQFPDLHSELNLSSLELGDSALYFCASSLAGTGGWETQYFGPGTRLLVL.

V and J are TRBV7-9 and TRBJ1-1; TRBD1 might be the D (6 bases). CDR1 is SEHNR, CDR2 FQNEAQ, per germline (reference sequence). This CDR3 contains 16 residues. V lost 1 base and J 1 base, leaving 13 bases between the germline ends. The CDR3 DNA reads as TGTGCCAGCAGCTTAGGAGGGGGTGGGGAGAACACTGAAGCTTTCTTT. Protein: CASSLGGGGENTEAFF.

The gene calls are TRBV4-1 and TRBJ2-7, with D possibly matching TRBD2 (6 bases). The CDR3 consists of 16 residues. V lost 1 base, J lost 4 bases, and 17 bases lay in between. Germline assignment: CDR1 MGHRA and CDR2 YSYEKL. In DNA form, the CDR3 reads TGCGCCAGCAGCCAAGTTATGACGCGGGAATCATACGAGCAGTACTTC. This gives the protein CASSQVMTRESYEQYF.

The chain links TRBV5-1 to TRBJ2-7, with D perhaps assigned TRBD1 or TRBD2 (6 bases each). Trimming cost V 4 bases and J 3 bases, with 14 bases left between them. This CDR3 contains 14 residues. In germline, CDR1 is SGHRS, CDR2 YFSETQ. The CDR3 is CASSRGTLNYEQYF. The CDR3, as DNA: TGCGCCAGCAGCCGCGGGACATTAAACTACGAGCAGTACTTC.